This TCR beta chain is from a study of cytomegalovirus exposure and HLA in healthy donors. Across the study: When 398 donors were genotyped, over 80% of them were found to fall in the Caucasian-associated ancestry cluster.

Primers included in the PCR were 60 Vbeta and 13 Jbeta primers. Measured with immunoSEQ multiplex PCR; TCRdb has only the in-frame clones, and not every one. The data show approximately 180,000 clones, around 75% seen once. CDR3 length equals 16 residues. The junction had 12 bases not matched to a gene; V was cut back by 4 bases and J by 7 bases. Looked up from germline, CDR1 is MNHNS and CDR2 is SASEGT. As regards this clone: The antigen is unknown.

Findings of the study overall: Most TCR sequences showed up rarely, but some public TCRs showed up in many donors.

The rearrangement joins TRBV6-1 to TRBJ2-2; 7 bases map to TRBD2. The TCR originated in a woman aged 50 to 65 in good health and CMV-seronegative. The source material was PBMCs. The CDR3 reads CASSGGGLAKNGELFF. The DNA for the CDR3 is TGTGCCAGCAGTGGGGGAGGGCTAGCGAAGAACGGGGAGCTGTTTTTT.